Sequencing of this T cell receptor (beta chain) was carried out in a study of vaccination and CD4 T cells after COVID-19. Study-level background: For each participant, vaccination comprised two doses of either the BNT162b2 or the mRNA-1273 vaccine.

In the case of this clonotype: Its antigen is not known.

With 5 bases removed from V and 3 bases from J, the gap between germline ends came to 16 bases. The CDR3 totals 15 residues. CDR1 SGHTA and CDR2 FQGNSA come from the germline V gene. Sequencing of cultured CD4+ T cell DNA used the Oncomine TCR Beta short-read assay. TCRdb processed the PCR reads anew with MiXCR; each CDR3 protein has one entry. The sample lists approximately 16,000 distinct CDR3 sequences; around 48% were seen once. Treatment here: roughly 10-day PBMC culture with coronavirus spike peptide pools or control peptides (ViraFEST assay). The sample was CD4+ T cells from blood, cultured in vitro. J is TRBJ2-5 and V is TRBV7-2; a weak D match, TRBD2 (6 bases). The clonotype comes from a human donor who had recovered from COVID-19. As DNA, the CDR3 is TGTGCCAGCAGCCCGCGGAGGGCCGGTGAAGAGACCCAGTACTTC. Amino acids: CASSPRRAGEETQYF.